These 21 T cell receptor beta chains were all obtained from the same sample, sequenced in a study of T cell responses to AZD1222 COVID-19 vaccine. Sequencing used immunoSEQ multiplex PCR; TCRdb keeps in-frame clones, though not all of them. The sample yields 120,000 or so clones, 86% seen once. The sequencing here drew on peripheral blood, taken 28 days after the second AZD1222 dose. These TCRs come from an adult who received the AZD1222 COVID-19 vaccine.

The chain joins TRBV30 to TRBJ1-4; D remains ambiguous. This CDR3 spans 12 amino acids. In germline, CDR1 is GTSNPN, CDR2 SVGIG (reference sequence). Between the trimmed V and J ends, which lost 2 bases and 8 bases, there was a span of 9 bases. CDR3 in amino acids: CAWSTMGEKLFF. The CDR3 DNA sequence: TGTGCCTGGAGTACCATGGGAGAAAAACTGTTTTTT.

The V call is TRBV5-4, the J call TRBJ2-1; 7 positions agree with TRBD1. V dropped 4 bases and J dropped 0; count of bases not matched to a gene: 4. Germline V lookup: CDR1 SGHNT, CDR2 YYREEE (reference sequence). This CDR3 is built from 15 residues. CDR3 bases: TGTGCCAGCAGCCCCAGGGGGAGCTCCTACAATGAGCAGTTCTTC. Encoded protein: CASSPRGSSYNEQFF.

The J gene is TRBJ2-7, the V gene TRBV9, with a tentative D call TRBD1 (7 bases). Germline V gene lookup returns CDR1 SGDLS and CDR2 YYNGEE. The V end lost 4 bases, the J end lost 0 bases, and 14 bases lay between the germline ends. The CDR3 extends over 15 amino acids. The CDR3 here is CASSPRDSGSYEQYF. Here the CDR3 DNA reads TGTGCCAGCAGCCCGCGGGACAGCGGCTCCTACGAGCAGTACTTC.

This clone was seen a handful of times. V is TRBV5-6 and J is TRBJ2-2; D is unresolved. With 0 bases removed from V and 4 bases from J, the gap between germline ends came to 4 bases. Germline loops: CDR1 SGHDT, CDR2 YYEEEE. The CDR3 is 13 amino acids. CDR3 DNA sequence: TGTGCCAGCAGCTTGGCGGTCACCGGGGAGCTGTTTTTT. Amino acids: CASSLAVTGELFF.

The rearrangement uses TRBV9 and TRBJ1-2; perhaps TRBD1 as D (5 bases). The V gene lost 3 bases and the J gene lost 6 bases, with 15 bases spanning the gap. Germline V gene data show CDR1 as SGDLS and CDR2 as YYNGEE. CDR3 length equals 14 residues. The CDR3 is CASSAADTPDGYTF. CDR3 in DNA: TGTGCCAGCAGCGCCGCGGACACCCCCGATGGCTACACCTTC.

This chain uses TRBV23-1 with TRBJ1-5; perhaps TRBD1 as D (5 bases). TRBV23-1 is sorted into the ORF group, with uncertain function. The V and J ends lost 2 bases and 4 bases respectively, with 9 bases between them. The CDR3 length is 14 residues. Here the CDR3 reads CASSQNGGNQPQHF. The CDR3 DNA is TGCGCCAGCAGTCAAAATGGGGGGAATCAGCCCCAGCATTTT.

The chain links TRBV27 to TRBJ1-1; no definite D call. Trimming removed 7 bases from V and 1 base from J, with 13 bases in between. CDR1 and CDR2 (germline): MNHEY, SMNVEV (reference sequence). This CDR3 region has 14 residues. Written as DNA, the CDR3 is TGTGCCAGCACCGCGAGGCAGCCGAACACTGAAGCTTTCTTT. Protein: CASTARQPNTEAFF.

This clone was seen more than once but under ten times. The rearrangement links TRBV6-2 or TRBV6-3 to TRBJ1-2; the D is unclear. From germline, CDR1 is MNHEY and CDR2 SVGEGT. CDR3 length equals 14 residues. The V and J ends lost 7 bases and 8 bases respectively, with 20 bases between them. CDR3 coding DNA: TGTGCCAGCAACCCGGACTCTCGAGCCTGGGGCTACACCTTC. It translates to CASNPDSRAWGYTF.

The chain has TRBV24-1 and TRBJ2-1; TRBD1 aligns across 7 bases. This CDR3 is 16 amino acids long. Germline V lookup: CDR1 KGHDR, CDR2 SFDVKD. Trimming at V came to 3 bases and at J to 9 bases, leaving 13 bases not matched to a gene. The CDR3 DNA reads as TGTGCCACCAGTGATACCAGACAGGGCCCTCGATCTGAGCAGTTCTTC. As protein: CATSDTRQGPRSEQFF.

The V gene is TRBV25-1, the J gene TRBJ2-2; D ambiguous. The CDR3 spans 13 residues. CDR1 and CDR2 from the germline V gene are MGHDK and SYGVNS. Trimming left V 2 bases short and J 0 bases short, with 1 base between. In nucleotides, the CDR3 is TGTGCCAGCAGTGAAACGAACACCGGGGAGCTGTTTTTT. Translation gives CASSETNTGELFF.

CDR3 DNA sequence: TGTGCCAGCAGTTACGTGGATGAGCAGTTCTTC. Residues: CASSYVDEQFF. The V gene is TRBV6-5, the J gene TRBJ2-1; D unclear. CDR1 MNHEY and CDR2 SVGAGI come from the germline V gene. V lost 2 bases and J 8 bases, leaving 4 bases between the germline ends. There are 11 residues in the CDR3.

The chain combines TRBV28 with TRBJ1-5; the D is unclear. In germline, CDR1 is MDHEN, CDR2 SYDVKM. The V gene lost 6 bases and the J gene lost 4 bases, with 13 bases spanning the gap. This CDR3 is 14 amino acids long. DNA of the CDR3: TGTGCCAGCAGCGTGATAAATGGGAATCAGCCCCAGCATTTT. As protein: CASSVINGNQPQHF. The complete variable domain, with remaining parts taken from reference TRBV28 and TRBJ1-5, reads DVKVTQSSRYLVKRTGEKVFLECVQDMDHENMFWYRQDPGLGLRLIYFSYDVKMKEKGDIPEGYSVSREKKERFSLILESASTNQTSMYLCASSVINGNQPQHFGDGTRLSIL.

V usage is TRBV11-2 and J usage is TRBJ1-1, with 8 bases matching TRBD1. Germline values: CDR1 SGHAT, CDR2 FQNNGV. The J segment lost 2 bases and the V segment lost 5 bases, leaving 16 bases of the junction unmatched. This CDR3 spans 18 amino acids. DNA for the CDR3: TGTGCCAGCAGCCATTATTCCATAACAGGGGGGAGAAACACTGAAGCTTTCTTT. It codes for CASSHYSITGGRNTEAFF.

This chain connects TRBV7-3 to TRBJ2-1; D ambiguous. The CDR3 sequence is 15 residues long. CDR1 SGHTA and CDR2 FQGTGA come from the germline V gene. Trimming pared 2 bases from V and 4 bases from J, leaving 12 bases between. The CDR3 spells CASSLVGMDYNEQFF. In DNA, the CDR3 is TGTGCCAGCAGCTTAGTGGGCATGGATTACAATGAGCAGTTCTTC.

The chain combines TRBV6-5 with TRBJ1-2, with 8 nucleotides matching TRBD1. The V and J ends lost 5 bases and 2 bases, in that order; junction bases with no gene match: 7. CDR3 length equals 15 residues. CDR1 is MNHEY and CDR2 is SVGAGI in the germline V gene. CDR3 loop: CASSQPGGGNYGYTF. The CDR3 nucleotides are TGTGCCAGCAGTCAGCCAGGGGGCGGGAACTATGGCTACACCTTC.

The chain links TRBV27 to TRBJ2-5, with TRBD1 as a possible D gene (8 bases). Looked up from germline, CDR1 is MNHEY and CDR2 is SMNVEV (reference sequence). V shed 8 bases and J shed 5 bases, with 24 bases lying between them. The CDR3 contains 16 residues. The CDR3 DNA reads as TGTGCCAGCGCCAGGGGGCTGGGGGGCGGGAGTGAGACCCAGTACTTC. This gives the protein CASARGLGGGSETQYF.

The genes are TRBV10-3 and TRBJ1-1, with D uncertain. CDR3 length: 13 residues. From germline, CDR1 is ENHRY and CDR2 SYGVKD. Trimming pared 5 bases from V and 4 bases from J, leaving 11 bases between. CDR3 sequence (DNA): TGTGCCATCAGTAAAAGTTTAGGCACTGAAGCTTTCTTT. This codes for CAISKSLGTEAFF.

This chain joins TRBV6-1 and TRBJ1-2; 7 nucleotides align to TRBD1. The CDR3 has 16 amino acids. Germline lookup yields CDR1 MNHNS and CDR2 SASEGT. V lost 4 bases, J lost 4 bases, and 12 bases stayed unmatched. CDR3 in amino acids: CASSALFSGTAYGYTF. The CDR3 DNA is TGTGCCAGCAGTGCCTTGTTCTCCGGGACAGCCTATGGCTACACCTTC.

The rearrangement links TRBV7-3 to TRBJ2-1; D gene ambiguous. The length of the CDR3 is 13 residues. V lost 5 bases, J lost 5 bases, and 10 bases lay in between. Germline CDR1 SGHTA, CDR2 FQGTGA. CDR3 residues: CASSENRDNEQFF. The CDR3 nucleotides read TGTGCCAGCAGCGAAAACCGAGACAATGAGCAGTTCTTC. Full variable domain (outside the CDR3, taken from reference TRBV7-3 and TRBJ2-1): GAGVSQTPSNKVTEKGKYVELRCDPISGHTALYWYRQSLGQGPEFLIYFQGTGAADDSGLPNDRFFAVRPEGSVSTLKIQRTERGDSAVYLCASSENRDNEQFFGPGTRLTVL.

This clone turned up a few times. CDR3 amino acids: CASNAGETGELFF. The DNA for the CDR3 is TGTGCCAGTAATGCAGGGGAGACCGGGGAGCTGTTTTTT. The chain uses TRBV19 and TRBJ2-2; D perhaps matches TRBD1 (6 bases). CDR3 length: 13 amino acids. The germline V gene has CDR1 LNHDA and CDR2 SQIVND (reference sequence). V was clipped by 7 bases and J by 5 bases, with 11 bases between them.

This chain uses TRBV28 with TRBJ2-7; D is ambiguous. The CDR3 runs 15 residues. CDR1 is MDHEN and CDR2 is SYDVKM in the germline V gene. Deletions cut 7 bases from V and 2 bases from J, with 18 bases between. CDR3 loop: CASTSPYGRTYEQYF. The DNA for the CDR3 is TGTGCCAGCACCTCCCCGTATGGACGGACCTACGAGCAGTACTTC.